This T cell receptor beta chain originates from a study of T cells in Graves' hyperthyroidism and ophthalmopathy. Points from the study as a whole: Blood shared most expanded thyroid clonotypes above 0.001. Onset of ophthalmopathy came a median roughly 6.5 months after the model predicted it.

Using RNA transcripts as the source, TCR beta CDR3 regions were amplified. A set of HTBI primers served as the primers for a first-round RT-PCR of the TCR CDR3. TCRdb reprocessed the multiplex PCR reads via MiXCR and lists one record per CDR3 protein. The sample has 500,000 to 750,000 distinct CDR3 sequences; around 46% are singletons. CDR1 is SGHRS, CDR2 YFSETQ, per germline. The J segment lost 3 bases and the V segment lost 3 bases, leaving 4 bases of the junction unmatched. The CDR3 extends over 14 amino acids. Comment on this clonotype: What it binds is not known.

The V call is TRBV5-1, the J call TRBJ2-7; TRBD1 matches 9 bases. Sequencing used peripheral blood or thyroid tissue (not recorded which). This clonotype was sampled from a woman aged 18-30 years with Graves' hyperthyroidism. CDR3 amino acids: CASSSDRGRYEQYF. The CDR3, as DNA: TGCGCCAGCAGCTCGGACAGGGGCCGCTACGAGCAGTACTTC.